This entry features one TCR beta chain sequence. This sample was included in a study of blood T cell repertoires in COVID-19. About the research overall: In each case, the material was cDNA or gDNA derived from T cells, B-cell-depleted T cells, or PBMCs.

Germline loops: CDR1 SGHNT, CDR2 YYREEE (reference sequence). J was trimmed by 8 bases and V by 1 base; bases with no gene match: 3. CDR3 size: 13 residues. Per the authors' pipeline: How many nucleated cells were present was estimated from reference gene primer amplification. Data came from immunoSEQ multiplex PCR; TCRdb stores just in-frame clones and leaves some out. The V and J calls and clone size are taken from that table; D and trimming were inferred from the DNA. The table shows some 290,000 clones, with around 90% occurring only once. This TCR was recovered from a woman aged 45-59 years who had recovered from COVID-19. Input material: peripheral blood. The genes are TRBV5-4 and TRBJ2-4; 7 nucleotides match TRBD2. The DNA for the CDR3 is TGTGCCAGCAGCTTGAAGGGAGGGGACATTCAGTACTTC. Its translation is CASSLKGGDIQYF.